The T cell receptor (beta chain) under discussion was sequenced for a study of T cells in women clearing cervical HPV infection (dated by TCRdb to the late 2010s). Turning to the overall study: The cases were over 20 women with histologically confirmed HPV16-related CIN3 or worse, and 2 of these cases were invasive cancers. Five blinded duplicates per group were added as quality controls, so that roughly 60 samples were obtained: about 50 participants and some 10 replicates. Blood from cases was collected at the visit where the lesion was first found, while blood from controls was collected once the infection could no longer be detected. For cases, a median interval of approximately 150 days, with an interquartile range of about 90 to 210 days, was observed between lesion detection and blood sampling. Controls were more than 20 women whose single incident HPV16 infection cleared within 12 months without precancer or cancer developing. Cases had a median age of around 34 years compared with 37 to 45 for controls, and baseline characteristics showed no significant differences between the groups. Cases and controls were matched on age within five years and on year of sample collection. In the parent cohort, about 10,000 women aged 18 or older were enrolled in Guanacaste, Costa Rica, during about 1993 to 1994 and then followed for around seven years. The exploratory proof-of-principle case-control study was nested within the Guanacaste HPV Natural History Study in Costa Rica and compared TCR repertoires across cervical HPV16 outcomes. Since only a few of the women had HLA typing available, the possibility that HLA type was acting as a confounder could not be ruled out.

Of note for this clone: The specificity of this receptor is unknown. The read is 3 residues too short to cover the CDR3 end, so that end is filled in from the germline J gene.

V is clipped by 0 bases and J by 2 bases, and the sequence between their germline boundaries is 12 bases long. CDR1 SGHRS and CDR2 YFSETQ are derived from the germline V gene. The CDR3 measures 16 amino acids from cysteine to phenylalanine. The 39 bases shown cover part of the CDR3, and their frame starts at base 1. The paper's findings and limits, for the study overall: TRBV6-7 relative abundance was lower in cases than in controls (0.11% versus 0.16%; Bonferroni P = 0.0008). CIN3+ cases had significantly higher TCR repertoire richness than controls across sequencing depths, but evenness did not differ between the groups. By combining richness with V gene abundances, random forest classifiers separated cases from controls with an estimated AUC of under 0.85. T-cell numbers per sample were unknown, so richness differences could reflect varying T-cell content rather than repertoire biology. The cross-sectional design could not show whether associations preceded infection or resulted from it; effector/memory subsets and HPV-specific T cells were not isolated.

Every participant had a single incident cervical HPV16 infection, and prevalent HPV16 infections were excluded. Cervical HPV DNA was detected with MY09/MY11 PCR, and genotyping was done by dot-blot hybridization. Roughly 15 mL of heparinized blood was centrifuged, after which the buffy coat was aliquoted, frozen at -30 degrees C, and then stored at -80 degrees C. Genomic DNA was extracted from buffy coat specimens using QIAGEN kits. Using the immunoSEQ assay, multiplex PCR amplified TCR beta CDR3 regions from an average of approximately 1,100 ng of genomic DNA per sample. To correct primer bias, the assay used a complete synthetic TCR repertoire to set an amplification baseline. The amplicons were sequenced using the Illumina platform. On the study's bioinformatics: Sequences were error-corrected by clustering with frequency ratios and a modified nearest-neighbor algorithm and were then analyzed in the immunoSEQ Analyzer with IMGT gene definitions. At each rarefaction depth, TCR richness and evenness were averaged across 20 rarefaction repeats, and any sample with fewer sequences than the depth was left out. Relative abundances of V, D and J genes were compared between groups using Wilcoxon rank sum tests, with FDR correction applied. For the blinded duplicates, the intraclass correlation was 95.6% for TCR richness and averaged 76.4% across more than 60 gene segments. TCRdb stores this immuneACCESS table with in-frame sequences only. Part of the clones is absent; in the studies checked, under half of the shortfall reflects unresolved V genes, and no reason is known for the rest. V and J calls and clone size are those listed in that table; D and trimming were worked out from the DNA. The record for this sample contains 20,000 or so clones. Clones ranked in the top ten supply 5% to 7% of the sample.

The clonotype was recovered from a woman between 18 and 70 years old with a cervical HPV16 infection that either progressed to CIN3+ or cleared (not recorded which). The sample consisted of blood buffy coat. The rearrangement joined TRBV5-1 to TRBJ1-3; the best D guess is TRBD1, with 6 bases matching. The covered CDR3 bases are TGCGCCAGCAGCTTGGCCGCAGGGGCTACTGGAAACACC. It encodes CASSLAAGATGNT. The entire CDR3 is CASSLAAGATGNTIYF.